This T cell receptor beta chain was captured by sequencing in a study of cytomegalovirus exposure and HLA in healthy donors. On the study more broadly: An analysis done earlier identified about 120 million unique TCR beta sequences from 150 million to 200 million T cells.

PCR was performed using 60 Vbeta and 13 Jbeta primers. Profiled with immunoSEQ multiplex PCR; TCRdb holds only in-frame clones, not every one. The sample holds under 200,000 clones, 84% seen once. This clone was seen only a few times. The antigen is unknown. V lost 6 bases and J lost 1; bases outside the gene matches: 4. In germline, CDR1 is SEHNR, CDR2 FQNEAQ (reference sequence). The CDR3 length is 14 residues. Study-level results: Being productive about 87% or about 30% of the time was typical of most TCR beta V segments in an earlier analysis. A later analysis linked about 17,000 TCR beta sequences to HLA alleles at 0.05 false discovery rate. Because they were indistinguishable, some V segments, including TRBV6-2 and TRBV6-3, were excluded.

The chain joins TRBV7-9 to TRBJ2-5, with TRBD1 matching 8 bases. The sequencing sample was made of PBMCs. This TCR derives from a man in his thirties or forties in good health and CMV-seronegative. The CDR3 loop is CASRRGQGQETQYF. The CDR3 bases are TGTGCCAGCAGAAGAGGACAGGGCCAAGAGACCCAGTACTTC. The variable domain in full, with the rest retrieved from reference TRBV7-9 and TRBJ2-5, is DTGVSQNPRHKITKRGQNVTFRCDPISEHNRLYWYRQTLGQGPEFLTYFQNEAQLEKSRLLSDRFSAERPKGSFSTLEIQRTEQGDSAMYLCASRRGQGQETQYFGPGTRLLVL.